Following are 12 T cell receptor beta chains from one sample sequenced in a study of coeliac disease. Clones were sequenced by immunoSEQ multiplex PCR, and TCRdb holds only the in-frame ones, with some missing. The sample includes a few hundred clones, 70% to 80% seen only once; the top ten take roughly a quarter. The sample was intraepithelial lymphocytes from the gut. Receptors were obtained from a woman aged 40 to 55 with celiac disease, on a gluten-free diet.

The chain carries TRBV4-3 and TRBJ2-5; TRBD1 matches at 11 bases. This CDR3 region has 15 residues. Trimming removed 4 bases from V and 4 bases from J; junction bases left unmatched: 5. Germline loops: CDR1 LGHNA, CDR2 YSLEER. The chain's CDR3 is CASSPGTGGVETQYF. CDR3 in DNA: TGCGCCAGCAGCCCAGGGACAGGGGGTGTAGAGACCCAGTACTTC.

The rearrangement links TRBV4-3 to TRBJ2-3; D is perhaps TRBD2 (6 bases). The CDR3 is made up of 14 amino acids. CDR1 LGHNA and CDR2 YSLEER come from the germline V gene. V shed 0 bases and J shed 7 bases, with 11 bases lying between them. In nucleotides, the CDR3 is TGCGCCAGCAGCCAAGAGGAGGGTATGCATACGCAGTATTTT. Translated, it gives CASSQEEGMHTQYF.

This chain joins TRBV9 and TRBJ2-1; no definite D call. The CDR3 contains 15 residues. The germline V gene encodes CDR1 SGDLS and CDR2 YYNGEE. V was trimmed by 0 bases and J by 4 bases, leaving 11 bases between them. CDR3 nucleotides: TGTGCCAGCAGCGTAGCTACAGCAAGATACAATGAGCAGTTCTTC. Encoded protein: CASSVATARYNEQFF.

This clone was picked up a small number of times. This chain links TRBV7-2 with TRBJ2-5; TRBD2 matches at 13 bases. The trim removed 8 bases at V and 4 bases at J, leaving 4 bases unmatched. This CDR3 comprises 14 residues. From germline, CDR1 is SGHTA and CDR2 FQGNSA. CDR3 sequence reads: CASGRTSGRETQYF. CDR3 coding DNA: TGTGCCAGCGGTCGGACTAGCGGGAGAGAGACCCAGTACTTC.

The J gene is TRBJ1-1, the V gene TRBV21-1. TRBV21-1 is an annotated pseudogene. This CDR3 region has 17 residues. CDR3 sequence: CASSANLATPIRTEAFF. Here the CDR3 DNA reads TGTGCCAGCAGCGCCAATTTAGCTACACCAATTCGCACTGAAGCTTTCTTT.

This clone was seen only a few times. The V gene is TRBV27, the J gene TRBJ2-2; tentatively, D is TRBD1 (6 bases). CDR1 and CDR2 (germline): MNHEY, SMNVEV (reference sequence). V lost 6 bases to trimming and J lost 6 bases, with 17 bases between them. The CDR3 is 15 residues long. CDR3 sequence (DNA): TGTGCCAGCAGCTACTGGGCAGGGGTATCCGGGGAGCTGTTTTTT. Translating it yields CASSYWAGVSGELFF.

This chain links TRBV6-1 with TRBJ2-2, with D perhaps TRBD2 (6 bases). The CDR3 is 15 amino acids. Germline-derived CDR1 and CDR2 are MNHNS and SASEGT. Deletions cut 7 bases from V and 3 bases from J, with 15 bases between. The CDR3 spells CASKEEGTDTGELFF. The CDR3 DNA reads as TGTGCCAGCAAAGAGGAGGGGACGGACACCGGGGAGCTGTTTTTT.

This clone was counted once. The chain has TRBV7-8 and TRBJ1-2; D is ambiguous. Germline loops: CDR1 SGHVS, CDR2 FQNEAQ. This CDR3 is built from 17 residues. V shed 5 bases and J shed 5 bases, with 24 bases lying between them. The CDR3 nucleotides are TGTGCCAGCAGCCGTGTGGTAGGTATCATCAGGAAGTATGGCTACACCTTC. This codes for CASSRVVGIIRKYGYTF. Looking up the rest from reference TRBV7-8 and TRBJ1-2 gives the full variable domain: GAGVSQSPRYKVAKRGQDVALRCDPISGHVSLFWYQQALGQGPEFLTYFQNEAQLDKSGLPSDRFFAERPEGSVSTLKIQRTQQEDSAVYLCASSRVVGIIRKYGYTFGSGTRLTVV.

The V gene is TRBV18, the J gene TRBJ2-3, with 8 bases lining up with TRBD1. CDR3 size: 13 residues. Germline V CDR1 and CDR2: KGHSH, LQKENI. The V and J ends lost 7 bases and 1 base, in that order; junction bases with no gene match: 1. The CDR3 bases are TGTGCCAGCTTGGGACAGGGCACAGATACGCAGTATTTT. Its translation is CASLGQGTDTQYF. Filled out from reference TRBV18 and TRBJ2-3, the complete variable domain reads NAGVMQNPRHLVRRRGQEARLRCSPMKGHSHVYWYRQLPEEGLKFMVYLQKENIIDESGMPKERFSAEFPKEGPSILRIQQVVRGDSAAYFCASLGQGTDTQYFGPGTRLTVL.

The rearrangement joins TRBV9 to TRBJ2-2; no definite D call. Per the germline V gene, CDR1 is SGDLS and CDR2 is YYNGEE. Deletions cut 2 bases from V and 5 bases from J, with 7 bases between. The CDR3 is 13 amino acids. CDR3 amino acids: CASSVRPTGELFF. In DNA form, the CDR3 reads TGTGCCAGCAGCGTGCGGCCGACCGGGGAGCTGTTTTTT.

V gene TRBV19 combines with J gene TRBJ1-1, with TRBD1 matching over 8 bases. The CDR3 runs 15 residues. The ends lost 2 bases at V and 0 bases at J; junction bases unmatched: 2. Germline V gene data show CDR1 as LNHDA and CDR2 as SQIVND (reference sequence). In nucleotides, the CDR3 is TGTGCCAGTAGTATATTGACAGGGGTGAACACTGAAGCTTTCTTT. Encoded protein: CASSILTGVNTEAFF.

The J gene is TRBJ2-7, the V gene TRBV10-3; 7 bases are shared with TRBD2. V was clipped by 7 bases and J by 2 bases; unmatched bases: 23. CDR3 size: 19 residues. CDR1 and CDR2 (germline): ENHRY, SYGVKD. The CDR3 reads CAINGGGKVGLRVTYEQYF. Written as DNA, the CDR3 is TGTGCCATCAATGGGGGAGGGAAGGTCGGTTTGCGGGTAACCTACGAGCAGTACTTC.